A single sample is the source of the 19 T cell receptor beta chains below, sequenced in a study of blood T cell repertoires in COVID-19. Here immunoSEQ multiplex PCR was the method, and the copy in TCRdb shows in-frame clones only, minus some. In the table there are roughly 150,000 clones, 65% to 85% of which are singletons. Sample: peripheral blood. All receptors derive from a man between 65 and 79 years old with active or convalescent COVID-19.

The rearrangement uses TRBV10-2 and TRBJ2-3, with D possibly matching TRBD1 (5 bases). Trimming took 4 bases from V and 4 from J, leaving 18 bases between them. This CDR3 contains 16 residues. Germline CDR1 and CDR2: WSHSY and SAAADI. The CDR3 spells CASSAYKGSFPDTQYF. The CDR3 DNA reads TGCGCCAGCAGTGCCTACAAGGGGTCATTTCCAGATACGCAGTATTTT.

The rearrangement uses TRBV6-4 and TRBJ1-5; D is unresolved. The germline CDR1 and CDR2 sequences are MRHNA and SNTAGT. The V gene lost 4 bases and the J gene lost 9 bases, with 16 bases spanning the gap. The CDR3 length is 14 residues. This CDR3 is CASSGGTELAPQHF. The CDR3 bases are TGTGCCAGCAGTGGTGGTACAGAGTTGGCGCCCCAGCATTTT.

J is TRBJ2-7 and V is TRBV6-2 or TRBV6-3; no definite D call. The length of the CDR3 is 11 residues. Trimming pared 4 bases from V and 2 bases from J, leaving 3 bases between. CDR1 MNHEY and CDR2 SVGEGT come from the germline V gene. The CDR3 reads CASSSTYEQYF. The CDR3, as DNA: TGTGCCAGCAGTTCCACCTACGAGCAGTACTTC.

This clone was observed a few times. The chain couples TRBV19 to TRBJ2-7; 10 bases align to TRBD2. The ends lost 10 bases at V and 1 base at J; junction bases unmatched: 4. Germline assignment: CDR1 LNHDA and CDR2 SQIVND (reference sequence). The CDR3 runs to 13 residues. In DNA form, the CDR3 reads TGTGCCACCTCGGGACTAGCGTCCTACGAGCAGTACTTC. Translating gives CATSGLASYEQYF.

This chain uses TRBV6-5 with TRBJ1-2; 9 bases match TRBD1. CDR1 MNHEY and CDR2 SVGAGI come from the germline V gene. The junction had 5 bases not matched to a gene; V was cut back by 6 bases and J by 3 bases. The CDR3 runs to 14 residues. In nucleotides, the CDR3 is TGTGCCAGCAGCCACAGGGGGCGAGACTATGGCTACACCTTC. Encoded protein: CASSHRGRDYGYTF.

The chain combines TRBV4-3 with TRBJ1-4; no firm D call. This CDR3 region has 15 residues. Germline values: CDR1 LGHNA, CDR2 YSLEER. Trimming removed 0 bases from V and 1 base from J, with 6 bases in between. The CDR3 sequence: CASSQETETNEKLFF. The CDR3 nucleotides are TGCGCCAGCAGCCAAGAGACTGAAACTAATGAAAAACTGTTTTTT.

The V call is TRBV7-2, the J call TRBJ2-2; D not certain. V lost 3 bases, J lost 6 bases, and 5 bases lay in between. Looked up from germline, CDR1 is SGHTA and CDR2 is FQGNSA. The CDR3 is 12 residues long. The CDR3 sequence is CASSFPAGELFF. In nucleotides, the CDR3 is TGTGCCAGCAGCTTCCCGGCCGGGGAGCTGTTTTTT. The full variable domain, rest sourced from reference TRBV7-2 and TRBJ2-2, is GAGVSQSPSNKVTEKGKDVELRCDPISGHTALYWYRQSLGQGLEFLIYFQGNSAPDKSGLPSDRFSAERTGGSVSTLTIQRTQQEDSAVYLCASSFPAGELFFGEGSRLTVL.

V usage is TRBV7-2 and J usage is TRBJ1-2; TRBD1 aligns across 8 bases. The CDR3 has 17 residues. CDR1 and CDR2 (germline): SGHTA, FQGNSA. Trimming removed 5 bases from V and 6 bases from J; junction bases left unmatched: 17. In nucleotides, the CDR3 is TGTGCCAGCAGCCCCCATCGGGACAGGATCTTAAGTAATGGCTACACCTTC. Its protein product is CASSPHRDRILSNGYTF.

V gene TRBV24-1 combines with J gene TRBJ2-5; a possible D gene is TRBD2 (6 bases). In germline, CDR1 is KGHDR, CDR2 SFDVKD. The CDR3 totals 15 residues. V dropped 1 base and J dropped 1 base, with 9 bases sitting between them. The CDR3 is CATSDFAGIQETQYF. The CDR3 DNA follows: TGTGCCACCAGTGATTTTGCGGGGATCCAAGAGACCCAGTACTTC.

A single count supports this clone. The V call is TRBV11-2, the J call TRBJ2-5; 9 bases line up with TRBD1. Germline V gives CDR1 SGHAT, CDR2 FQNNGV. After removal of 5 bases from V and 5 bases from J, the junction contained 6 bases not matched to a gene. This CDR3 is built from 14 residues. CDR3: CASSQGQGRETQYF. For the CDR3, the DNA is TGTGCCAGCAGCCAAGGACAGGGGAGGGAGACCCAGTACTTC.

CDR3 sequence reads: CATSQAERGTEAFF. In DNA form, the CDR3 reads TGTGCCACCAGTCAGGCGGAGAGGGGGACTGAAGCTTTCTTT. The rearrangement uses TRBV24-1 and TRBJ1-1; a weak D match, TRBD1 (6 bases). Germline V gene lookup returns CDR1 KGHDR and CDR2 SFDVKD. The V end lost 6 bases, the J end lost 5 bases, and 15 bases lay between the germline ends. There are 14 residues in the CDR3.

This sequence joins TRBV18 and TRBJ1-3, with 9 bases matching TRBD1. Germline-derived CDR1 and CDR2 are KGHSH and LQKENI. The trim removed 6 bases at V and 0 bases at J, leaving 9 bases unmatched. There are 17 residues in the CDR3. The CDR3 region is CASSRTGVESSGNTIYF. The CDR3 DNA sequence: TGTGCCAGCTCCCGGACAGGGGTCGAGAGCTCTGGAAACACCATATATTTT.

The V gene is TRBV18, the J gene TRBJ1-3, with a tentative D call TRBD1 (5 bases). Trimming removed 2 bases from V and 0 bases from J, with 11 bases in between. The germline V gene has CDR1 KGHSH and CDR2 LQKENI. This CDR3 contains 16 residues. CDR3 sequence reads: CASSPIQAVSGNTIYF. CDR3 nucleotides: TGTGCCAGCTCACCAATACAGGCCGTCTCTGGAAACACCATATATTTT.

This CDR3 reads CASSLVGGDDEQYF. The CDR3 bases are TGCGCCAGCAGCTTGGTCGGGGGAGACGACGAGCAGTACTTC. This chain uses TRBV5-1 with TRBJ2-7; weak D call: TRBD2 (6 bases). The CDR3 sequence is 14 residues long. CDR1 and CDR2 from the germline V gene are SGHRS and YFSETQ. Trimming cost V 0 bases and J 5 bases, with 12 bases left between them.

The chain joins TRBV10-3 to TRBJ2-7; possibly TRBD1 for D (6 bases). The CDR3 runs 13 residues. From germline, CDR1 is ENHRY and CDR2 SYGVKD. V was pared by 5 bases and J by 2 bases, with 10 bases between. CDR3 region: CAISLTGTYEQYF. The DNA of the CDR3 is TGTGCCATCAGTCTGACAGGCACCTACGAGCAGTACTTC.

The chain has TRBV2 and TRBJ2-7, with 7 bases fitting TRBD2. The CDR3 has 15 amino acids. V dropped 9 bases and J dropped 2; count of bases not matched to a gene: 13. Germline V lookup: CDR1 SNHLY, CDR2 FYNNEI. The CDR3 DNA is TGTGCCAGTTGTCGAATGGGGGGGGTACCCTACGAGCAGTACTTC. It codes for CASCRMGGVPYEQYF.

V and J are TRBV24-1 and TRBJ2-1; D is perhaps TRBD1 (5 bases). Per the germline V gene, CDR1 is KGHDR and CDR2 is SFDVKD. Trimming took off 3 bases at V and 12 bases at J, with 20 bases between the two ends. CDR3 length equals 15 residues. CDR3 amino acids: CATSDKNSALRGQFF. The CDR3 region has the DNA TGTGCCACCAGTGATAAAAACAGTGCCCTTAGGGGGCAGTTCTTC.

The J gene is TRBJ1-1, the V gene TRBV29-1; TRBD1 might be the D (6 bases). The CDR3 consists of 13 residues. Germline CDR1 SQVTM, CDR2 ANQGSEA. Trimming pared 6 bases from V and 8 bases from J, leaving 19 bases between. The chain's CDR3 is CSVPGHHYSEAFF. The CDR3 DNA reads TGCAGCGTCCCGGGACACCATTATTCGGAAGCTTTCTTT.

The chain uses TRBV12-3 or TRBV12-4 and TRBJ1-2, with 9 bases aligning to TRBD1. The CDR3 loop spans 13 amino acids. V lost 5 bases, J lost 7 bases, and 5 bases stayed unmatched. This chain's CDR3 is CASSPGDRVGYTF. The CDR3 nucleotides read TGTGCCAGCAGTCCCGGGGACAGGGTTGGCTACACCTTC.